The 25 T cell receptor beta chains below were found in one sample sequenced in a study of a mutant IDH1 vaccine in newly diagnosed glioma. The time point is: baseline, week 1 (first vaccination visit). As to treatment: pre-vaccination baseline after standard-of-care therapy. The protocol was immunoSEQ multiplex PCR, while the TCRdb copy is restricted to in-frame clones and leaves out a portion. The sample contains roughly 71,000 clones, 80% to 90% of which appear only once. The sample here was PBMCs, taken from a glioma patient treated with radiotherapy, temozolomide or both. The receptors come from a man in his thirties or forties with glioma.

The rearrangement uses TRBV28 and TRBJ2-7, with TRBD2 matching 8 bases. V gave up 3 bases and J gave up 0 bases; unmatched junction bases: 10. In germline, CDR1 is MDHEN, CDR2 SYDVKM. This CDR3 is 17 amino acids long. CDR3 DNA sequence: TGTGCCAGCAGTTTTGCCCGGAGCGGGGGATTCTCCTACGAGCAGTACTTC. It is translated as CASSFARSGGFSYEQYF.

This clone appeared a single time. The V gene is TRBV28, the J gene TRBJ1-2; 9 bases line up with TRBD1. The CDR3 runs 14 residues. Germline V gene lookup returns CDR1 MDHEN and CDR2 SYDVKM. The V and J ends lost 1 base and 13 bases, in that order; junction bases with no gene match: 10. CDR3: CASSLFSGDRACTF. The CDR3, as DNA: TGTGCCAGCAGTTTATTCTCTGGGGACAGGGCCTGCACCTTC.

On this clone itself: No DNA is shown, since the ends of the CDR3 on it are uncertain; the CDR3 is the one TCRdb lists. V is TRBV7-5 and J is TRBJ2-7; the table gives TRBD2 as D, unverified against the DNA. TRBV7-5 is a pseudogene segment. The CDR3 length equals 18 residues, ends included. The CDR3 sequence: CARSFGSGAGLSSYEQYF.

The chain couples TRBV7-8 to TRBJ2-5; a weak D match, TRBD2 (6 bases). Trimming stripped 1 base from V and 4 bases from J, with 16 bases between. Germline CDR1 is SGHVS and CDR2 is FQNEAQ. This CDR3 is built from 16 residues. The CDR3 coding sequence is TGTGCCAGCAGCTTAGTACGCCAGGGACTGCTAGAGACCCAGTACTTC. This sequence encodes CASSLVRQGLLETQYF.

Worth noting for this clone: The sample carries other DNA sequences with the same CDR3. This chain connects TRBV5-1 to TRBJ2-5; D call uncertain. This CDR3 comprises 11 residues. Germline CDR1 reads SGHRS; CDR2 reads YFSETQ. V gave up 4 bases and J gave up 2 bases, with 3 bases separating them. As DNA, the CDR3 is TGCGCCAGCAGCGTTCAAGAGACCCAGTACTTC. Amino acids: CASSVQETQYF.

The rearrangement links TRBV29-1 to TRBJ2-2; the D is unclear. The CDR3 has 12 amino acids. Germline V gives CDR1 SQVTM, CDR2 ANQGSEA. The ends were cut back, 5 bases at V and 1 base at J, with 5 bases in the middle. CDR3 region: CSVWENTGELFF. CDR3 in DNA: TGCAGCGTTTGGGAGAACACCGGGGAGCTGTTTTTT.

This clone has just one count. V usage is TRBV30 and J usage is TRBJ2-3; 9 bases are shared with TRBD1. Germline CDR1 GTSNPN, CDR2 SVGIG (reference sequence). The V gene end was trimmed by 5 bases and the J gene end by 4 bases; junction bases not matched to a gene: 7. The CDR3 has 14 amino acids. The CDR3 here is CAWEPGQGADTQYF. The CDR3 DNA reads as TGTGCCTGGGAACCGGGACAGGGTGCAGATACGCAGTATTTT.

V is TRBV5-1 and J is TRBJ1-4, with a possible D match to TRBD1 (6 bases). Germline CDR1 is SGHRS and CDR2 is YFSETQ. Trimming removed 0 bases at V and 8 bases at J, with 11 bases between. The CDR3 length is 14 residues. The CDR3 reads CASSLGAGQEKLFF. CDR3 nucleotides: TGCGCCAGCAGCTTGGGGGCGGGACAAGAAAAACTGTTTTTT. The full variable domain, with the rest looked up from reference TRBV5-1 and TRBJ1-4, is KAGVTQTPRYLIKTRGQQVTLSCSPISGHRSVSWYQQTPGQGLQFLFEYFSETQRNKGNFPGRFSGRQFSNSRSEMNVSTLELGDSALYLCASSLGAGQEKLFFGSGTQLSVL.

This chain connects TRBV5-1 to TRBJ1-1, with 7 bases identical to TRBD1. V trimming: 5 bases; J trimming: 3 bases; junction bases outside the gene matches: 7. The CDR3 sequence is 14 residues long. Germline CDR1 and CDR2: SGHRS and YFSETQ. The CDR3 sequence: CASRDRVYHTEAFF. The CDR3 region has the DNA TGCGCCAGCAGAGACAGGGTGTACCACACTGAAGCTTTCTTT.

V gene TRBV7-9 combines with J gene TRBJ2-2; 7 bases match TRBD1. Germline assignment: CDR1 SEHNR and CDR2 FQNEAQ (reference sequence). The CDR3 runs to 15 residues. Trimming took 4 bases from V and 2 from J; bases not matched to a gene: 4. The CDR3 region is CASSSQGRNTGELFF. The CDR3 nucleotides read TGTGCCAGCAGCTCACAGGGGCGCAACACCGGGGAGCTGTTTTTT.

The count of this clone is one. The chain combines TRBV4-1 with TRBJ2-7; no clear D. This CDR3 is 14 amino acids long. The germline V gene has CDR1 MGHRA and CDR2 YSYEKL. Trimming took 0 bases from V and 3 from J, leaving 9 bases between them. CDR3 sequence reads: CASSQDENGYEQYF. CDR3 in DNA: TGCGCCAGCAGCCAAGATGAGAACGGCTACGAGCAGTACTTC.

The table lists this clone with a few counts. The chain couples TRBV30 to TRBJ1-1; 8 bases map to TRBD1. This CDR3 has 12 residues. The junction had 3 bases not matched to a gene; V was cut back by 3 bases and J by 6 bases. The germline V gene has CDR1 GTSNPN and CDR2 SVGIG (reference sequence). The chain's CDR3 is CAWRRTGSEAFF. CDR3 nucleotide sequence: TGTGCCTGGAGGCGGACAGGGTCTGAAGCTTTCTTT.

This sequence joins TRBV5-1 and TRBJ2-5; no firm D call. CDR3 length equals 11 residues. Per the germline V gene, CDR1 is SGHRS and CDR2 is YFSETQ. V lost 3 bases and J 11 bases, leaving 11 bases between the germline ends. The DNA for the CDR3 is TGCGCCAGCAGCTCCTCAGTAGAGCAGTACTTC. This gives the protein CASSSSVEQYF.

J is TRBJ1-1 and V is TRBV7-6, with TRBD1 matching over 8 bases. The V segment lost 1 base and the J segment 7 bases; nucleotides outside the gene matches: 8. There are 15 residues in the CDR3. CDR1 and CDR2 from the germline V gene are SGHVS and FNYEAQ. CDR3 DNA sequence: TGTGCCAGCAGCTTAGTCACCGGGACAGGTCTTGAAGCTTTCTTT. Its translation is CASSLVTGTGLEAFF.

The chain combines TRBV5-4 with TRBJ2-6, with 11 bases fitting TRBD1. Per the germline V gene, CDR1 is SGHNT and CDR2 is YYREEE (reference sequence). The length of the CDR3 is 18 residues. V dropped 3 bases and J dropped 0; count of bases not matched to a gene: 5. The CDR3 DNA sequence: TGTGCCAGCAGCTCTTCGGACAGGGGGCCCTCTGGGGCCAACGTCCTGACTTTC. Translated: CASSSSDRGPSGANVLTF.

The J gene is TRBJ1-4, the V gene TRBV5-4; 8 bases are a match to TRBD1. The ends lost 0 bases at V and 4 bases at J; junction bases unmatched: 8. The CDR3 covers 17 residues. CDR1 and CDR2 from the germline V gene are SGHNT and YYREEE (reference sequence). CDR3 residues: CASSLVGQGALNEKLFF. In DNA, the CDR3 is TGTGCCAGCAGCTTGGTAGGGCAGGGGGCCCTTAATGAAAAACTGTTTTTT.

V gene TRBV6-1 combines with J gene TRBJ1-1; 7 bases match TRBD1. Germline V gene data show CDR1 as MNHNS and CDR2 as SASEGT. The CDR3 runs 16 residues. V shed 1 base and J 0 bases; nucleotides not matched to a gene: 5. Written as DNA, the CDR3 is TGTGCCAGCAGTGAAGTTAAGGGACAGATGAACACTGAAGCTTTCTTT. Translated: CASSEVKGQMNTEAFF.

V and J are TRBV6-5 and TRBJ2-2, with TRBD1 matching over 10 bases. V trimming: 8 bases; J trimming: 7 bases; junction bases outside the gene matches: 10. CDR1 is MNHEY, CDR2 SVGAGI, per germline. The CDR3 sequence is 15 residues long. CDR3 protein: CASGIDRGPVGELFF. The CDR3 DNA is TGTGCCAGCGGGATTGACAGGGGGCCAGTCGGGGAGCTGTTTTTT.

The J gene is TRBJ1-2, the V gene TRBV5-8; D is ambiguous. This CDR3 is built from 13 residues. V lost 4 bases and J 1 base, leaving 8 bases between the germline ends. Germline CDR1 is SGHTS and CDR2 is YDEGEE. CDR3 residues: CASSLSRNYGYTF. The DNA of the CDR3 is TGTGCCAGCAGCCTTTCACGTAACTATGGCTACACCTTC.

This chain links TRBV27 with TRBJ1-4; 7 bases map to TRBD1. The trim removed 6 bases at V and 7 bases at J, leaving 5 bases unmatched. This CDR3 spans 13 amino acids. Germline lookup yields CDR1 MNHEY and CDR2 SMNVEV (reference sequence). The chain's CDR3 is CASRTGRFEKLFF. The CDR3 bases are TGTGCCAGCAGGACAGGGCGATTTGAAAAACTGTTTTTT.

This chain joins TRBV10-1 and TRBJ2-2; D is possibly TRBD1 or TRBD2 (5 bases each). The CDR3 covers 13 residues. Germline V gives CDR1 WNHNN, CDR2 SYGVQD (reference sequence). V lost 6 bases and J 4 bases, leaving 9 bases between the germline ends. In DNA form, the CDR3 reads TGCGCCAGCAGGGGACCCATCACCGGGGAGCTGTTTTTT. This translates into CASRGPITGELFF.

For this clone: No DNA is shown, since the ends of the CDR3 on it are uncertain; the CDR3 is the one TCRdb lists. This chain links TRBV21-1 with TRBJ1-1; TRBD1 is taken as the D call from the table, unchecked against the DNA. TRBV21-1 constitutes a pseudogene. Inclusive of both ends, the CDR3 amounts to 17 amino acids. This CDR3 reads CANSKVHVGQGNTEAFF.

This sequence joins TRBV11-2 and TRBJ2-5, with D maybe TRBD2 (5 bases). V shed 3 bases and J shed 4 bases, with 15 bases lying between them. Germline-derived CDR1 and CDR2 are SGHAT and FQNNGV. CDR3 length: 15 residues. As DNA, the CDR3 is TGTGCCAGCAGCTTGGCGGGTACGGGGTTAGAGACCCAGTACTTC. This gives the protein CASSLAGTGLETQYF.

The chain links TRBV27 to TRBJ2-7; possible D gene TRBD2, 6 bases. This CDR3 has 12 amino acids. Germline-derived CDR1 and CDR2 are MNHEY and SMNVEV (reference sequence). The V end was cut by 11 bases, the J end by 3 bases, with 14 bases between. The CDR3 spells CASGEFFYEQYF. The CDR3 DNA reads TGTGCCTCGGGGGAATTCTTCTACGAGCAGTACTTC.

The chain is built from TRBV7-6 and TRBJ2-7, with D unclear. This CDR3 has 18 residues. Deletions cut 1 base from V and 1 base from J, with 20 bases between. Germline-derived CDR1 and CDR2 are SGHVS and FNYEAQ. CDR3 amino acids: CASSLGANQEIWSYEQYF. The CDR3 DNA follows: TGTGCCAGCAGCTTAGGGGCGAACCAGGAAATCTGGTCCTACGAGCAGTACTTC.